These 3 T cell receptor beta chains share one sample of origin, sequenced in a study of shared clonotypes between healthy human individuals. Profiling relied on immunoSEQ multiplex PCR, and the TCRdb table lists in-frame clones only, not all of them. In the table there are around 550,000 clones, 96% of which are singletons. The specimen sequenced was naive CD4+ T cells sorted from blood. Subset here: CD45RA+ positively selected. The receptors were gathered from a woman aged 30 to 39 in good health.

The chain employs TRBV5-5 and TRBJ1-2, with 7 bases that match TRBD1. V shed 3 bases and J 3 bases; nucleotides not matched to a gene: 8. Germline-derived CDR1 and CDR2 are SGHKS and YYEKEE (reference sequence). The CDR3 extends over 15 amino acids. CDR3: CASSWVGTADYGYTF. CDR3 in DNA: TGTGCCAGCAGCTGGGTCGGGACAGCCGACTATGGCTACACCTTC.

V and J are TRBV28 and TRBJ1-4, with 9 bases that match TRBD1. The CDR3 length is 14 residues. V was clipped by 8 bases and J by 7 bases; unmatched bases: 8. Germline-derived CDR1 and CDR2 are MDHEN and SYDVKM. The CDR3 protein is CASYTGGASEKLFF. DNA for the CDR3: TGTGCCAGCTACACAGGGGGCGCGTCTGAAAAACTGTTTTTT.

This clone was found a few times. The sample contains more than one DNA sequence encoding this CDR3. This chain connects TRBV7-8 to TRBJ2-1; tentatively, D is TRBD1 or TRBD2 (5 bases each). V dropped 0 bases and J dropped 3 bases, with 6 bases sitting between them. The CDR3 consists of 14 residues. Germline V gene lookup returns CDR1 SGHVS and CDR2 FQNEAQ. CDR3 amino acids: CASSLAGRYNEQFF. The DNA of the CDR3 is TGTGCCAGCAGCTTAGCGGGACGCTACAATGAGCAGTTCTTC. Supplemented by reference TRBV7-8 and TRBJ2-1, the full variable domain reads GAGVSQSPRYKVAKRGQDVALRCDPISGHVSLFWYQQALGQGPEFLTYFQNEAQLDKSGLPSDRFFAERPEGSVSTLKIQRTQQEDSAVYLCASSLAGRYNEQFFGPGTRLTVL.